Below are 16 T cell receptor beta chains sequenced from a single sample in a study of shared clonotypes between healthy human individuals (dated by TCRdb to between 2020 and 2021). Preparation of the library involved the immunoSEQ multiplex PCR assay. Drawn from immuneACCESS, this table holds only the in-frame rearrangements with V and J called that TCRdb kept. Clones are partly lost; checked studies trace under half to an unresolved V gene and leave the rest unexplained. The sample yields around 980,000 clones; around 78% were counted once. The top ten constitute roughly 0.65% of the sample. Sequencing was performed on memory CD4+ T cells from PBMCs. What the cell subset or site label conveys for this sample: CD45RA-negative fraction. The receptors derive from a man younger than 35 in good health. Some clones in this sample may be carry-over from other donors' samples.

Concerning this clone itself: The junction differs from germline at one of its ends, possibly a read error. The chain links TRBV2 to TRBJ2-7; D is possibly TRBD1 or TRBD2 (6 bases each). The CDR3 has 11 amino acids. CDR1 is SNHLY and CDR2 is FYNNEI in the germline V gene. CDR3 sequence: CASSVAEGGDF. DNA for the CDR3: TGTGCCAGCAGTGTGGCGGAGGGGGGAGACTTC.

The rearrangement links TRBV7-6 to TRBJ1-1; a weak D match, TRBD1 (5 bases). The CDR3 runs 14 residues. CDR1 is SGHVS, CDR2 FNYEAQ, per germline. V was shortened by 5 bases and J by 0 bases, with 10 bases between the two germline ends. This CDR3 is CASSVGVMNTEAFF. CDR3 nucleotide sequence: TGTGCCAGCAGCGTAGGGGTCATGAACACTGAAGCTTTCTTT.

V and J are TRBV4-2 and TRBJ2-2; TRBD2 might be the D (7 bases). Trimming shortened V by 1 base and J by 5 bases, and 14 bases separated the two germline ends. Germline values: CDR1 LGHNA, CDR2 YNFKEQ. The CDR3 totals 16 residues. The CDR3 sequence is CASSQAGEGGTGELFF. CDR3 DNA sequence: TGTGCCAGCAGCCAAGCAGGGGAGGGTGGGACCGGGGAGCTGTTTTTT.

This clone occurred once. The gene calls are TRBV18 and TRBJ2-7, with a weak D call TRBD1 (5 bases). Germline V gene data show CDR1 as KGHSH and CDR2 as LQKENI. The V end was cut by 1 base, the J end by 3 bases, with 10 bases between. The CDR3 extends over 14 amino acids. DNA of the CDR3: TGTGCCAGCTCACCACAAGGGGAACGCTACGAGCAGTACTTC. It specifies CASSPQGERYEQYF.

V gene TRBV30 combines with J gene TRBJ2-7, with 9 bases matching TRBD1. The germline V gene encodes CDR1 GTSNPN and CDR2 SVGIG (reference sequence). J gave up 5 bases and V 1 base, and 3 bases lay outside the gene matches. CDR3 size: 13 residues. CDR3 sequence (DNA): TGTGCCTGGAGTGGACAGGGGGTCCACGAGCAGTACTTC. The encoded protein is CAWSGQGVHEQYF.

J is TRBJ1-2 and V is TRBV5-6; 8 bases agree with TRBD1. Looked up from germline, CDR1 is SGHDT and CDR2 is YYEEEE. The J segment lost 4 bases and the V segment lost 0 bases, leaving 5 bases of the junction unmatched. CDR3 size: 15 residues. The chain's CDR3 is CASSLVRGRAYGYTF. CDR3 nucleotides: TGTGCCAGCAGCTTGGTCAGGGGGCGCGCCTATGGCTACACCTTC.

This chain connects TRBV7-2 to TRBJ2-7; TRBD2 agrees at 9 bases. V shed 5 bases and J 5 bases; nucleotides not matched to a gene: 13. The CDR3 runs to 16 residues. The germline gives CDR1 SGHTA, CDR2 FQGNSA. CDR3 region: CASSPVAGSGSHEQYF. CDR3 DNA sequence: TGTGCCAGCAGCCCTGTCGCGGGTAGCGGGAGCCACGAGCAGTACTTC.

This clone was seen only once. The chain has TRBV14 and TRBJ2-7; 10 bases line up with TRBD1. Trimming took 4 bases from V and 2 from J; bases not matched to a gene: 8. CDR3 size: 16 residues. The V gene's germline CDR1 is SGHDN and CDR2 FVKESK. Here the CDR3 DNA reads TGTGCCAGCAGCCCACTAGGACAGGGGGTACCCTACGAGCAGTACTTC. Protein sequence: CASSPLGQGVPYEQYF. The variable domain in full, completed from reference TRBV14 and TRBJ2-7, reads EAGVTQFPSHSVIEKGQTVTLRCDPISGHDNLYWYRRVMGKEIKFLLHFVKESKQDESGMPNNRFLAERTGGTYSTLKVQPAELEDSGVYFCASSPLGQGVPYEQYFGPGTRLTVT.

This chain uses TRBV10-3 with TRBJ1-1, with D tentatively TRBD1 (6 bases). Germline V gene lookup returns CDR1 ENHRY and CDR2 SYGVKD. V dropped 10 bases and J dropped 3 bases, with 21 bases sitting between them. This CDR3 spans 15 amino acids. CDR3 nucleotides: TGTGCCACCATTGGGTTCAGGGCAGGGGACACTGAAGCTTTCTTT. It encodes CATIGFRAGDTEAFF.

This chain links TRBV9 with TRBJ2-5; 8 nucleotides line up with TRBD2. This CDR3 is 15 amino acids long. Looked up from germline, CDR1 is SGDLS and CDR2 is YYNGEE. Unmatched junction bases numbered 6, after V lost 2 bases and J lost 3 bases. The CDR3 nucleotides are TGTGCCAGCAGCGTTAGTCGGGAGGGGGAAGAGACCCAGTACTTC. Translated, it gives CASSVSREGEETQYF.

The rearrangement uses TRBV19 and TRBJ1-5, with 9 bases fitting TRBD1. Losses at the gene ends were 3 bases for V and 7 bases for J; bases not matched to a gene: 4. This CDR3 comprises 14 residues. Germline CDR1 LNHDA, CDR2 SQIVND (reference sequence). The CDR3 DNA follows: TGTGCCAGTAGTATCGGACAGGGGTTCCAGCCCCAGCATTTT. It translates to CASSIGQGFQPQHF.

V gene TRBV5-5 combines with J gene TRBJ2-3, with D perhaps given as TRBD1 or TRBD2 (5 bases each). The CDR3 extends over 15 amino acids. In germline, CDR1 is SGHKS, CDR2 YYEKEE (reference sequence). V was cut by 4 bases and J by 2 bases, with 14 bases left in between. The CDR3 loop reads CASSPRGDPTDTQYF. The CDR3 nucleotides read TGTGCCAGCAGCCCCCGTGGGGACCCCACAGATACGCAGTATTTT. Full variable domain (missing parts from reference TRBV5-5 and TRBJ2-3): DAGVTQSPTHLIKTRGQQVTLRCSPISGHKSVSWYQQVLGQGPQFIFQYYEKEERGRGNFPDRFSARQFPNYSSELNVNALLLGDSALYLCASSPRGDPTDTQYFGPGTRLTVL.

This chain uses TRBV5-1 with TRBJ2-7, with 12 bases identical to TRBD2. Germline trimming cut 5 bases from V and 4 bases from J; bases unmatched to any gene: 7. CDR1 and CDR2 (germline): SGHRS, YFSETQ. This CDR3 has 15 amino acids. The CDR3 DNA is TGCGCCAGCAGGTTGACTAGCGGGAGTGAGTACGAGCAGTACTTC. Protein sequence: CASRLTSGSEYEQYF.

The genes are TRBV19 and TRBJ2-7; tentative D call: TRBD2 (6 bases). Germline CDR1 LNHDA, CDR2 SQIVND (reference sequence). The CDR3 is 15 residues long. V lost 3 bases and J lost 2, with 14 bases in between. The CDR3: CASSICRETPYEQYF. Written as DNA, the CDR3 is TGTGCCAGTAGTATTTGTCGGGAGACGCCCTACGAGCAGTACTTC.

This clone was detected a few times. CDR3 amino acids: CASSQDPGQGGQPQHF. In DNA form, the CDR3 reads TGCGCCAGCAGCCAAGATCCGGGGCAGGGCGGCCAGCCCCAGCATTTT. The chain employs TRBV4-3 and TRBJ1-5; D is perhaps TRBD1 (5 bases). The V gene lost 0 bases and the J gene lost 7 bases, with 16 bases spanning the gap. The CDR3 has 16 amino acids. CDR1 LGHNA and CDR2 YSLEER come from the germline V gene.

This rearrangement joins TRBV7-2 to TRBJ2-1, with D unresolved. Germline CDR1 reads SGHTA; CDR2 reads FQGNSA. The V gene lost 0 bases and the J gene lost 8 bases, with 17 bases spanning the gap. There are 16 residues in the CDR3. CDR3 nucleotide sequence: TGTGCCAGCAGCTTAGCGCCCCCCCGCCTTACCCATGAGCAGTTCTTC. Its translation is CASSLAPPRLTHEQFF.